This TCR beta chain is drawn from a study of cytotoxic CD8 clonotypes in ibrutinib-treated CLL. For the study at large: Response samples were taken after a median about twelve months of treatment, range 6 to 36.

Germline lookup yields CDR1 SEHNR and CDR2 FQNEAQ (reference sequence). Trimming stripped 3 bases from V and 6 bases from J, with 12 bases between. The CDR3 runs 13 residues. Here immunoSEQ multiplex PCR was the method, and the copy in TCRdb shows in-frame clones only, minus some. The table has around 300,000 clones, almost 80% seen once. This chain connects TRBV7-9 to TRBJ2-7; D assignment may be TRBD1 or TRBD2 (6 bases each). Sample: PBMCs, taken before ibrutinib treatment. The TCR was taken from a human donor with chronic lymphocytic leukemia. The CDR3 nucleotides are TGTGCCAGCAGCTTCCGGGGGCGGAGCGAGCAGTACTTC. It codes for CASSFRGRSEQYF.